These 9 T cell receptor beta chains share one sample of origin, sequenced in a study of blood T cell repertoires in COVID-19. Generated by immunoSEQ multiplex PCR, the TCRdb table keeps only in-frame clones and is missing some. The sample lists roughly 84,000 clones, roughly 78% occurring once. Sequenced: peripheral blood. These receptor sequences come from a man aged 60-69 years with COVID-19, enrolled during active disease.

The chain joins TRBV27 to TRBJ2-1; D is uncertain. Germline V CDR1 and CDR2: MNHEY, SMNVEV (reference sequence). This CDR3 has 14 residues. V lost 5 bases, J lost 4 bases, and 12 bases lay in between. The CDR3: CASSALGVYNEQFF. The CDR3, as DNA: TGTGCCAGCAGTGCCCTGGGCGTTTACAATGAGCAGTTCTTC.

To note about this clone: Sequence at one end of the junction differs from germline and may be a read error. The V gene is TRBV7-9, the J gene TRBJ2-1; the D gene is possibly TRBD2 (6 bases). CDR1 and CDR2 (germline): SEHNR, FQNEAQ (reference sequence). The CDR3 runs to 15 residues. The CDR3 DNA reads as TGTGCCAGCAGCCGTGCGTGGGACTCCAACAATGAGCAGTTCTTC. As protein: CASSRAWDSNNEQFF.

The chain has TRBV4-2 and TRBJ2-1; 7 nucleotides agree with TRBD2. The germline gives CDR1 LGHNA, CDR2 YNFKEQ. Trimming at V came to 0 bases and at J to 5 bases, leaving 4 bases not matched to a gene. The CDR3 spans 15 residues. The CDR3 protein is CASSQDGTTNNEQFF. The CDR3 nucleotides are TGTGCCAGCAGCCAAGACGGGACTACCAACAATGAGCAGTTCTTC.

This chain connects TRBV19 to TRBJ2-1, with a tentative D call TRBD2 (5 bases). Germline V gene sequence: CDR1 LNHDA, CDR2 SQIVND (reference sequence). This CDR3 is built from 11 residues. V lost 2 bases and J 12 bases, leaving 8 bases between the germline ends. The CDR3 DNA sequence: TGTGCCAGTAGTATATCGGGGTGGCAGTTCTTC. It is translated as CASSISGWQFF.

The chain links TRBV2 to TRBJ1-6, with D possibly TRBD1 on 5 matching bases. CDR1 and CDR2 from the germline V gene are SNHLY and FYNNEI. The CDR3 extends over 14 amino acids. Trimming removed 7 bases from V and 10 bases from J, with 17 bases in between. Here the CDR3 reads CASMGRAGSSPLHF. CDR3 bases: TGTGCCAGCATGGGACGGGCCGGGAGCTCACCCCTCCACTTT.

This clone has only a few counts. The J gene is TRBJ2-3, the V gene TRBV7-3; D is perhaps TRBD1 (5 bases). CDR3 length: 15 amino acids. The germline V gene encodes CDR1 SGHTA and CDR2 FQGTGA. Trimming stripped 5 bases from V and 2 bases from J, with 14 bases between. In DNA, the CDR3 is TGTGCCAGCAGCCTCCGCACAGGAACCACAGATACGCAGTATTTT. Amino acids: CASSLRTGTTDTQYF.

V gene TRBV10-1 combines with J gene TRBJ2-4, with D possibly matching TRBD2 (6 bases). The length of the CDR3 is 15 residues. V shed 8 bases and J shed 1 base, with 15 bases lying between them. Germline loops: CDR1 WNHNN, CDR2 SYGVQD (reference sequence). The CDR3 here is CASSLGGSAKNIQYF. CDR3 nucleotides: TGCGCCAGCTCCTTGGGGGGATCGGCCAAAAACATTCAGTACTTC.

V is TRBV14 and J is TRBJ2-1; 9 nucleotides align to TRBD2. The CDR3 consists of 17 residues. Germline V gene lookup returns CDR1 SGHDN and CDR2 FVKESK. V trimming: 4 bases; J trimming: 4 bases; junction bases outside the gene matches: 11. As DNA, the CDR3 is TGTGCCAGCAGCCTCCCCAGTCTAGCGGGGTCTTACAATGAGCAGTTCTTC. This translates into CASSLPSLAGSYNEQFF. The full variable domain, rest sourced from reference TRBV14 and TRBJ2-1, is EAGVTQFPSHSVIEKGQTVTLRCDPISGHDNLYWYRRVMGKEIKFLLHFVKESKQDESGMPNNRFLAERTGGTYSTLKVQPAELEDSGVYFCASSLPSLAGSYNEQFFGPGTRLTVL.

This clone was observed a handful of times. J is TRBJ2-1 and V is TRBV5-1; TRBD1 matches 9 bases. Germline assignment: CDR1 SGHRS and CDR2 YFSETQ. The J segment lost 2 bases and the V segment lost 4 bases, leaving 4 bases of the junction unmatched. This CDR3 comprises 15 residues. The CDR3: CASSTDRGTYNEQFF. The CDR3 DNA reads as TGCGCCAGCAGCACGGACAGGGGAACCTACAATGAGCAGTTCTTC.